The next 24 T cell receptor beta chains were all read from a single sample in a study of T cell repertoires in cytomegalovirus infection. One entry per CDR3 protein, called by TCRdb with MiXCR from the reads. The sample holds fewer than 900,000 distinct CDR3 sequences, 25% to 30% seen once. Which antigens these TCRs recognize remains unknown. This material consisted of cultured CD8+ T cells from PBMCs, taken from culture after CMV antigen stimulation. These receptors were obtained from a human donor in good health (CMV status not recorded). Some clones in this sample may be carry-over from other donors' samples.

This clonotype was observed at least ten times. The chain recombines TRBV7-2 with TRBJ2-7, with 8 positions matching TRBD1. Germline loops: CDR1 SGHTA, CDR2 FQGNSA. V was clipped by 1 base and J by 7 bases; unmatched bases: 3. The CDR3 has 13 amino acids. The CDR3 region is CASSLGTGREQYV. Here the CDR3 DNA reads TGTGCCAGCAGCTTAGGGACAGGGCGAGAGCAGTACGTC.

The chain uses TRBV15 and TRBJ1-3, with D possibly matching TRBD1 (6 bases). The V gene lost 3 bases and the J gene lost 4 bases, with 16 bases spanning the gap. Germline V gene sequence: CDR1 LNHNV, CDR2 YYDKDF (reference sequence). This CDR3 is built from 16 residues. The CDR3 DNA reads TGTGCCACCAGCAGCGCCGAGGGGGGGCTAGGAAACACCATATATTTT. Residues: CATSSAEGGLGNTIYF. Full variable domain (outside the CDR3, taken from reference TRBV15 and TRBJ1-3): DAMVIQNPRYQVTQFGKPVTLSCSQTLNHNVMYWYQQKSSQAPKLLFHYYDKDFNNEADTPDNFQSRRPNTSFCFLDIRSPGLGDTAMYLCATSSAEGGLGNTIYFGEGSWLTVV.

The rearrangement joins TRBV7-8 to TRBJ2-7; 11 bases fit TRBD1. The J segment lost 4 bases and the V segment lost 5 bases, leaving 7 bases of the junction unmatched. The CDR3 has 15 residues. The V gene's germline CDR1 is SGHVS and CDR2 FQNEAQ. This CDR3 is CASSQGQGGYYEQYV. The CDR3 nucleotides read TGTGCCAGCAGCCAGGGACAGGGGGGCTATTACGAGCAGTACGTC.

The V and J genes are TRBV6-2 or TRBV6-3 and TRBJ2-1; 8 positions match TRBD1. Looked up from germline, CDR1 is MNHEY and CDR2 is SVGEGT. The CDR3 has 16 amino acids. V was pared by 4 bases and J by 6 bases, with 11 bases of the junction left unmatched. CDR3 bases: TGTGCCAGCAGTTTAACCGGGACAGGTCCTCGCAATGAGCAGTTCTTC. This gives the protein CASSLTGTGPRNEQFF.

The chain joins TRBV29-1 to TRBJ2-7; D may be TRBD1 or TRBD2 (6 bases each). The CDR3 length is 12 residues. Deletions cut 8 bases from V and 2 bases from J, with 13 bases between. Germline loops: CDR1 SQVTM, CDR2 ANQGSEA. CDR3 region: CSYRDSPYEQYF. The CDR3 coding sequence is TGCAGCTACAGGGACTCCCCCTACGAGCAGTACTTC.

This chain connects TRBV7-9 to TRBJ1-2; no reliable D call. The CDR3 runs 15 residues. Germline CDR1 and CDR2: SEHNR and FQNEAQ (reference sequence). The ends were cut back, 1 base at V and 0 bases at J, with 9 bases in the middle. The DNA of the CDR3 is TGTGCCAGCAGCTTAGGTGTTGCAGCTAACTATGGCTACACCTTC. It specifies CASSLGVAANYGYTF. Full variable domain (outside the CDR3, taken from reference TRBV7-9 and TRBJ1-2): DTGVSQNPRHKITKRGQNVTFRCDPISEHNRLYWYRQTLGQGPEFLTYFQNEAQLEKSRLLSDRFSAERPKGSFSTLEIQRTEQGDSAMYLCASSLGVAANYGYTFGSGTRLTVV.

This clonotype is medium-sized by share. The V and J genes are TRBV6-1 and TRBJ1-2; D ambiguous. Germline-derived CDR1 and CDR2 are MNHNS and SASEGT. V was pared by 10 bases and J by 2 bases, with 23 bases between. This CDR3 has 16 amino acids. CDR3 nucleotide sequence: TGTGCCACTTTGACCGGATCCGGGCCCCTGAACTATGGCTACACCTTC. Translating gives CATLTGSGPLNYGYTF.

This clonotype has just a few counts. This chain uses TRBV10-2 with TRBJ1-1; D gene ambiguous. CDR3 size: 19 residues. The V end lost 0 bases, the J end lost 1 base, and 21 bases lay between the germline ends. Germline V gene sequence: CDR1 WSHSY, CDR2 SAAADI. In DNA, the CDR3 is TGCGCCAGCAGTGAGTCGATAGGGATTGTTGGGTACCCGAACACTGAAGCTTTCTTT. Its protein is CASSESIGIVGYPNTEAFF.

The chain combines TRBV13 with TRBJ2-1, with D tentatively TRBD1 (6 bases). Germline assignment: CDR1 PRHDT and CDR2 FYEKMQ (reference sequence). This CDR3 contains 12 residues. V was clipped by 5 bases and J by 9 bases, with 11 bases between them. The CDR3 bases are TGTGCCAGCAGCCCAGGGGCCCGTGAGCAGTTCTTC. Amino acids: CASSPGAREQFF.

A few counts support this clonotype. J is TRBJ2-7 and V is TRBV19; 7 bases are a match to TRBD1. CDR1 is LNHDA and CDR2 is SQIVND in the germline V gene (reference sequence). V was clipped by 3 bases and J by 3 bases; unmatched bases: 5. The CDR3 consists of 14 residues. The DNA for the CDR3 is TGTGCCAGTAGTATCGGACAGGTTGACTACGAGCAGTACTTC. Translated: CASSIGQVDYEQYF. Together with reference TRBV19 and TRBJ2-7, the CDR3 gives the full variable domain: DGGITQSPKYLFRKEGQNVTLSCEQNLNHDAMYWYRQDPGQGLRLIYYSQIVNDFQKGDIAEGYSVSREKKESFPLTVTSAQKNPTAFYLCASSIGQVDYEQYFGPGTRLTVT.

Comments on this clonotype: This may be a read error: a much more frequent sequence differs by one nucleotide. The rearrangement uses TRBV7-4 and TRBJ1-4; D perhaps matches TRBD1 (6 bases). CDR1 is SGHVT and CDR2 is SQSDAQ in the germline V gene. This CDR3 region has 12 residues. This CDR3 is CATKDRNENLFF. DNA of the CDR3: TGTGCGACCAAGGACAGAAATGAAAATCTGTTTTTT. Variable domain in full (rest from reference TRBV7-4 and TRBJ1-4): GAGVSQSPRYKVAKRGRDVALRCDSISGHVTLYWYRQTLGQGSEVLTYSQSDAQRDKSGRPSGRFSAERPERSVSTLKIQRTEQGDSAVYLCATKDRNENLFFGSGTQLSVL.

This clonotype was observed a handful of times. The J gene is TRBJ2-6, the V gene TRBV6-2 or TRBV6-3, with D perhaps being TRBD1 or TRBD2 (5 bases each). Trimming removed 5 bases from V and 4 bases from J, with 9 bases in between. This CDR3 is built from 14 residues. CDR1 is MNHEY, CDR2 SVGEGT, per germline. CDR3 residues: CASSGTSGANVLTF. The CDR3 nucleotides read TGTGCCAGCAGTGGGACCTCAGGGGCCAACGTCCTGACTTTC.

As for this clonotype: A much larger clone differs by one base, so this may be a read error. The chain uses TRBV7-2 and TRBJ1-1, with a tentative D call TRBD1 (6 bases). From germline, CDR1 is SGHTA and CDR2 FQGNSA. This CDR3 region has 14 residues. The CDR3 is CASSLDGGGAEACF. The CDR3 region has the DNA TGTGCCAGCAGCTTAGACGGTGGGGGGGCTGAAGCTTGCTTT.

The sample holds many counts of this clonotype. The chain carries TRBV7-8 and TRBJ2-1; 7 bases agree with TRBD1. Trimming at V came to 5 bases and at J to 6 bases, leaving 4 bases not matched to a gene. Germline values: CDR1 SGHVS, CDR2 FQNEAQ. The CDR3 covers 13 residues. The CDR3 nucleotides read TGTGCCAGCAGCGCAGACAGGGCCAATGAGCAGTTCTTC. Translated: CASSADRANEQFF.

This clonotype was detected ten times or more. At one boundary the junction diverges from the germline segment, which might be a read error. This sequence joins TRBV7-8 and TRBJ2-1; the match to TRBD2 covers 10 bases. The CDR3 runs to 15 residues. The V gene's germline CDR1 is SGHVS and CDR2 FQNEAQ. CDR3 sequence reads: CASSLGLAEYNEQFF. The CDR3 nucleotides read TGTGCTAGCAGCTTAGGACTAGCGGAGTACAATGAGCAGTTCTTC.

The chain is built from TRBV5-5 and TRBJ2-7, with D possibly TRBD2 on 5 matching bases. The CDR3 has 14 amino acids. The germline V gene encodes CDR1 SGHKS and CDR2 YYEKEE (reference sequence). V lost 3 bases, J lost 2 bases, and 12 bases lay in between. CDR3 coding DNA: TGTGCCAGCAGCTGGGAGAAGGTGACCTACGAGCAGTACGTC. Residues: CASSWEKVTYEQYV.

The sample holds a few counts of this clonotype. The J gene is TRBJ2-3, the V gene TRBV27; 11 positions agree with TRBD2. CDR3 size: 15 residues. V lost 7 bases, J lost 4 bases, and 7 bases stayed unmatched. From germline, CDR1 is MNHEY and CDR2 SMNVEV (reference sequence). CDR3 nucleotide sequence: TGTGCCAGCACTCTAGCGGGGGGAGGCCCAGATACGCAGTATTTT. Its translation is CASTLAGGGPDTQYF.

About this clonotype: A much larger clone lies a single base off, so this may be a read error. The chain recombines TRBV7-2 with TRBJ2-3; the D is unclear. The CDR3 totals 16 residues. The germline V gene has CDR1 SGHTA and CDR2 FQGNSA. V lost 3 bases and J 0 bases, leaving 13 bases between the germline ends. The CDR3 bases are TGTGCCAGCAGCTTTCGCCCAGCAGATAGCACAGATACGCAGTATTTT. This gives the protein CASSFRPADSTDTQYF. Full variable domain (outside the CDR3, taken from reference TRBV7-2 and TRBJ2-3): GAGVSQSPSNKVTEKGKDVELRCDPISGHTALYWYRQSLGQGLEFLIYFQGNSAPDKSGLPSDRFSAERTGGSVSTLTIQRTQQEDSAVYLCASSFRPADSTDTQYFGPGTRLTVL.

The J gene is TRBJ2-1, the V gene TRBV9, with 12 bases identical to TRBD2. The CDR3 is made up of 15 amino acids. Germline lookup yields CDR1 SGDLS and CDR2 YYNGEE. V shed 4 bases and J 8 bases; nucleotides not matched to a gene: 7. This chain's CDR3 is CASSSRLAGVDEQFF. Written as DNA, the CDR3 is TGTGCCAGCAGCTCCAGACTAGCGGGGGTCGATGAGCAGTTCTTC. The full variable domain, its missing parts supplied by reference TRBV9 and TRBJ2-1, is DSGVTQTPKHLITATGQRVTLRCSPRSGDLSVYWYQQSLDQGLQFLIQYYNGEERAKGNILERFSAQQFPDLHSELNLSSLELGDSALYFCASSSRLAGVDEQFFGPGTRLTVL.

The chain joins TRBV27 to TRBJ2-6, with D unresolved. Germline CDR1 and CDR2: MNHEY and SMNVEV (reference sequence). The V gene lost 0 bases and the J gene lost 0 bases, with 9 bases spanning the gap. The CDR3 runs to 17 residues. Here the CDR3 DNA reads TGTGCCAGCAGTTTATCGTTCATTTACTCTGGGGCCAACGTCCTGACTTTC. Amino acid sequence: CASSLSFIYSGANVLTF.

This clonotype was found once. The chain uses TRBV24-1 and TRBJ2-3; the match to TRBD2 covers 14 bases. The germline CDR1 and CDR2 sequences are KGHDR and SFDVKD. Germline trimming cut 1 base from V and 6 bases from J; bases unmatched to any gene: 14. This CDR3 comprises 20 residues. CDR3 DNA: TGTGCCACCAGTGATTTCCGGGGGACTAGCGGGGGCCCTCCGGGTGATACGCAGTATTTT. Translation: CATSDFRGTSGGPPGDTQYF.

The chain is built from TRBV6-2 or TRBV6-3 and TRBJ2-7, with 7 bases that match TRBD1. Trimming at V came to 6 bases and at J to 4 bases, leaving 12 bases not matched to a gene. The CDR3 is made up of 15 amino acids. Germline V CDR1 and CDR2: MNHEY, SVGEGT. CDR3 nucleotides: TGTGCCAGCAGCAACCGGGACAGTATTACTTACGAGCAGTACGTC. Amino acids: CASSNRDSITYEQYV.

V is TRBV5-4 and J is TRBJ2-2; 7 nucleotides agree with TRBD2. Trimming at V came to 4 bases and at J to 5 bases, leaving 11 bases not matched to a gene. This CDR3 region has 16 residues. Germline CDR1 reads SGHNT; CDR2 reads YYREEE (reference sequence). As DNA, the CDR3 is TGTGCCAGCAGCCCCCCGGGGGGAAGGGGTACCGGGGAGCTGTTTTTT. It translates to CASSPPGGRGTGELFF.

The table lists this clonotype with a few counts. This chain uses TRBV19 with TRBJ2-3; D might be TRBD2 (6 bases). The CDR3 totals 15 residues. Germline V gene data show CDR1 as LNHDA and CDR2 as SQIVND (reference sequence). Trimming removed 6 bases at V and 0 bases at J, with 13 bases between. The CDR3 loop is CASRPRGTSTDTQYF. CDR3 nucleotides: TGTGCCAGTAGGCCTCGCGGGACTAGCACAGATACGCAGTATTTT.